This is a list of T cell receptor beta chains from one sample in a study of shared clonotypes between healthy human individuals. The repertoire was sequenced with immunoSEQ multiplex PCR; TCRdb's copy has only in-frame clones and lacks some. The data contain more than 1 million clones, around three quarters of them singletons. Sequencing was performed on memory CD4+ T cells from PBMCs. The origin of the receptors is a man in his late teens or twenties in good health. Some clones in this sample may be carry-over from other donors' samples. The CDR3 runs from the conserved cysteine through the conserved F or W. D genes are given only for firm matches. The size field is filled for only some rows; it gives once, few, many or a size class.

d_call: -; j_call: TRBJ2-2; v_call: TRBV4-2; clone_size: -; cdr3_nt: TGTGCCAGCAGCCGCAAGCGTACGAACACCGGGGAGCTGTTTTTT; cdr3_aa: CASSRKRTNTGELFF
d_call: TRBD2; j_call: TRBJ2-3; v_call: TRBV5-1; clone_size: -; cdr3_nt: TGCGCCAGCAGCTTGGGACTAGCGGTTACAGATACGCAGTATTTT; cdr3_aa: CASSLGLAVTDTQYF
d_call: -; j_call: TRBJ2-2; v_call: TRBV29-1; clone_size: -; cdr3_nt: TGCAGCGCCCCGGGAGTGCCCGGGGAGCTGTTTTTT; cdr3_aa: CSAPGVPGELFF
d_call: -; j_call: TRBJ2-7; v_call: TRBV2; clone_size: -; cdr3_nt: TGTGCCAGCAGTATGACTAGCTACGAGCAGTACTTC; cdr3_aa: CASSMTSYEQYF
d_call: -; j_call: TRBJ1-4; v_call: TRBV4-3; clone_size: -; cdr3_nt: TGCGCCAGCAGCCAAGATTGGGGGACACATAATGAAAAACTGTTTTTT; cdr3_aa: CASSQDWGTHNEKLFF
d_call: -; j_call: TRBJ2-7; v_call: TRBV19; clone_size: -; cdr3_nt: TGTGCCAGTAGTCTCTCAGGCGGCCCCTACGAGCAGTACTTC; cdr3_aa: CASSLSGGPYEQYF
d_call: -; j_call: TRBJ2-7; v_call: TRBV7-6; clone_size: once; cdr3_nt: TGTGCCAGCAGCGGAGGCGGCAGCTCCTACGAGCAGTACTTC; cdr3_aa: CASSGGGSSYEQYF
d_call: -; j_call: TRBJ1-1; v_call: TRBV28; clone_size: -; cdr3_nt: TGTGCCAGCAGTAACCAGGATTTGTGGGGTGTTGGTACTGAAGCTTTCTTT; cdr3_aa: CASSNQDLWGVGTEAFF
d_call: TRBD1; j_call: TRBJ1-2; v_call: TRBV5-4; clone_size: -; cdr3_nt: TGTGCCAGCAGCGACGGACAGGGCGCCCGCTATGGCTACACCTTC; cdr3_aa: CASSDGQGARYGYTF
d_call: -; j_call: TRBJ2-1; v_call: TRBV18; clone_size: -; cdr3_nt: TGTGCCAGCTCCCGCTCGAGATCCTACAATGAGCAGTTCTTC; cdr3_aa: CASSRSRSYNEQFF
d_call: -; j_call: TRBJ2-5; v_call: TRBV5-1; clone_size: -; cdr3_nt: TGCGCCAGCAGCTTTGGTGGGCAAGAGACCCAGTACTTC; cdr3_aa: CASSFGGQETQYF
d_call: -; j_call: TRBJ2-1; v_call: TRBV5-1; clone_size: -; cdr3_nt: TGCGCCAGCAGCTTACTAAGCTCCTACAATGAGCAGTTCTTC; cdr3_aa: CASSLLSSYNEQFF
d_call: -; j_call: TRBJ2-1; v_call: TRBV27; clone_size: -; cdr3_nt: TGTGCCAGCAGTTACGCCCGGGGCCGCCCCTATGAGCAGTTCTTC; cdr3_aa: CASSYARGRPYEQFF
d_call: -; j_call: TRBJ2-2; v_call: TRBV10-3; clone_size: -; cdr3_nt: TGTGCCATCAGTACCAGGCCAGACACCGGGGAGCTGTTTTTT; cdr3_aa: CAISTRPDTGELFF
d_call: -; j_call: TRBJ2-2; v_call: TRBV28; clone_size: -; cdr3_nt: TGTGCCAGCACCTCAGGTGGGGCCGGGACCGGGGAGCTGTTTTTT; cdr3_aa: CASTSGGAGTGELFF
d_call: -; j_call: TRBJ2-7; v_call: TRBV7-9; clone_size: -; cdr3_nt: TGTGCCAGCAGCTTAGCGGCAGGGTGGGACGAGCAGTACTTC; cdr3_aa: CASSLAAGWDEQYF
d_call: TRBD2; j_call: TRBJ2-2; v_call: TRBV11-2; clone_size: -; cdr3_nt: TGTGCCAGCAGCCCAGGACTAGCGATGAACACCGGGGAGCTGTTTTTT; cdr3_aa: CASSPGLAMNTGELFF
d_call: -; j_call: TRBJ1-5; v_call: TRBV27; clone_size: -; cdr3_nt: TGTGCCAGCAGCCCGATAGACAGGCTCAATCAGCCCCAGCATTTT; cdr3_aa: CASSPIDRLNQPQHF
d_call: TRBD1; j_call: TRBJ2-5; v_call: TRBV14; clone_size: -; cdr3_nt: TGTGCCAGCAGCCATCTCCCCGGGACAGGACAAGAGACCCAGTACTTC; cdr3_aa: CASSHLPGTGQETQYF
d_call: TRBD1; j_call: TRBJ1-1; v_call: TRBV19; clone_size: -; cdr3_nt: TGTGCCAGTAGTAACAGGGGGACTGAAGCTTTCTTT; cdr3_aa: CASSNRGTEAFF
d_call: -; j_call: TRBJ1-1; v_call: TRBV10-3; clone_size: -; cdr3_nt: TGTGCCATCAGTGAGCGGCCTGATGGGACTGAAGCTTTCTTT; cdr3_aa: CAISERPDGTEAFF
d_call: TRBD1; j_call: TRBJ2-3; v_call: TRBV2; clone_size: many; cdr3_nt: TGTGCCAGCAGGCGGGACAGGGGAAATACGCAGTATTTT; cdr3_aa: CASRRDRGNTQYF